This TCR beta chain appears in the sequencing data of a study of cytotoxic CD8 clonotypes in ibrutinib-treated CLL. Study-level points and caveats: Timing of sampling differed between sustained-remission and progressing patients.

Assay: immunoSEQ multiplex PCR; the TCRdb copy retains only in-frame clones and omits some. The table records about 160,000 clones, roughly 90% of them present only once. With regard to this clone: Its antigen is undetermined.

The CDR3 totals 17 residues. Here the sequenced sample was PBMCs, taken at disease progression, from a patient treated with ibrutinib. This receptor was obtained from a human donor with chronic lymphocytic leukemia. The chain combines TRBV21-1 with TRBJ2-7; TRBD1 was called by the table and not checked on the DNA. TRBV21-1 is listed as a pseudogene. The CDR3 DNA reads as TGTGCCAGCTTGCAGGGCTTTGCGGACAGGGGAGCCTACGAGCAGTACTTC. As protein: CASLQGFADRGAYEQYF.